One T cell receptor (beta chain) is described in this entry. TCRdb reworked the 5' RACE reads into one entry per CDR3 protein, no DNA. Recorded for this sample: roughly 160,000 distinct CDR3 sequences. The V gene's germline CDR1 is ENHRY and CDR2 SYGVKD. CDR3 length equals 15 residues. The sample is drawn from a study of monozygotic twins with inflammatory bowel disease. The receptor's source is a human donor with ulcerative colitis or Crohn's disease, or a healthy co-twin of an affected twin (not recorded which). Sequenced material: blood. The genes are TRBV10-3 and TRBJ2-3; with no DNA, the TCRdb D assignment of TRBD2 cannot be verified. The CDR3 region is CAISESAEPTDTQYF.